This T cell receptor (beta chain) is drawn from a study of cytomegalovirus exposure and HLA in healthy donors (dated by TCRdb to the late 2010s). Concerning the study at large: In an earlier analysis of several hundred of the donors, 250 to 300 Gb of sequence data and some 120 million unique TCR beta sequences from about 179 million T cells were reported. Roughly 310 gigabases of sequencing data and tens of millions of unique TCR sequences were included in an early release covering several hundred HLA-typed donors. Of the 398 genotyped donors, 81% were placed in the genetic ancestry cluster associated with self-reported Caucasian donors. The study aimed to test whether signatures of past pathogen exposure could be identified by cataloging public T cell receptors. The T cell repertoires of about 700 subjects were profiled by immunosequencing and related to cytomegalovirus serostatus. Besides the first cohort of 500 to 700 subjects, a separate validation cohort made up of 90 to 150 different subjects was used. To predict cytomegalovirus infection status, the study combined high-throughput TCR immunosequencing, statistical association of individual TCRs with disease status, and machine learning. A later analysis re-analyzed previously published TCR beta repertoires from roughly 630 donors and added high-resolution HLA genotyping to study TCR occurrence patterns. Rather than using new phenotypic data, the later analysis identified candidate immune exposures from TCR beta sequences and from how often those sequences occurred across donors. To decide whether each TCR beta V gene segment behaved as functional or pseudogenic, an earlier analysis of some 540 of the donors relied on high-throughput TCR beta sequencing. Alongside the repertoire data, information on donor age, sex, ethnicity and CMV serostatus was compiled. Genome-wide SNP genotypes for about three fifths of the roughly 670 donors were used in a later genetic analysis, which treated that subset as a discovery cohort. Every discovery cohort repertoire had been produced on one sequencing platform. HLA typing covered class I and class II loci at four-digit resolution. The number of donors typed differed by locus, with 629-630 for A, B, C, DRB1 and DQB1, roughly 520 for DQA1, 606 for DPA1, and approximately 470 for DPB1. Because of strong linkage in the cohort, roughly five DR-DQ haplotypes were treated as single units for association and clustering. Among roughly 370 genotyped donors of the cohort, an average of about 240,000 unique TCR beta nucleotide sequences were sequenced per donor, roughly 20% of them non-productive.

The full study reports these points: In a later analysis, several top co-occurrence clusters were reported to appear linked to parvovirus B19, influenza, CMV and Epstein-Barr virus. Because counts were too low, about 18 rarely observed V segments, including chromosome 9 orphons, were excluded from the earlier analysis of some 590 of the donors. A cluster of highly shared sequence variants was judged likely to be a technical artifact of the sequencing pipeline. This cohort had only TCR beta chains sequenced, and the lack of alpha or paired-chain data limited which features could be detected. When HLA alleles, especially DR and DQ, strongly co-occurred, attributing TCR associations to individual alleles was difficult. In a later analysis, about 17,000 TCR beta sequences were associated with specific HLA alleles at a false discovery rate of 0.05. According to a later genetic analysis, donors in an Asian-associated ancestry cluster had fewer N-insertions in productive TCRs than the approximately 630-donor mean. Correlated functional status among segregating V segments might reflect linkage disequilibrium, but an unknown experimental factor could not be ruled out. Compared with equally common non-associated chains, HLA-associated TCR beta chains in a later analysis were more clonally expanded and had lower generation probabilities. An earlier analysis of around 500 of the donors showed that most TCR beta V segments appeared in productive rearrangements either about 87% or about 30% of the time, which broadly matched IMGT annotations. The authors suggested that the approach could potentially be generalized to other disease states and immunological phenotypes. Roughly uniform sequencing depth across donors was assumed in presence/absence analyses, although this assumption may not hold. An association between a missense DCLRE1C variant and V-gene and J-gene trimming of TCR beta chains was found in a later genetic analysis and replicated in an independent cohort. In a later analysis, the rate of TCR association differed among HLA loci, with DRB1 alleles having the most associated TCRs and HLA-C alleles having the fewest. A few of the identified cytomegalovirus-associated TCR beta chains were confirmed in vitro to be specific for cytomegalovirus antigens. A further reported finding was that TCR beta sequences accurately predicted the HLA-A and HLA-B alleles for most subjects in the first cohort. Because HLA typing was missing for some donors at each locus, association tests included only the typed subset. Some IMGT-functional V segments, including TRBV6-2 and TRBV6-3, could not be told apart with the 87-base-pair reads, so those segments were excluded. The only immune exposure information available for the cohort was CMV serostatus. In a later analysis, most CMV-associated TCR beta chains were found to appear HLA-restricted, with HLA associations seemingly driven largely by CMV exposure. The study gave a list of around 170 TCR beta chains associated with cytomegalovirus. Cytomegalovirus status was reported to be diagnosed by the classifier with high specificity and sensitivity in both the original and validation cohorts. Most TCR sequences were seen in very few donors, while some public TCRs were found in many individuals.

The cohort consisted of approximately 670 healthy bone marrow donors. At the time of sampling, all cohort members were nominally healthy, though unrecorded immune exposures were likely present. The donor tested CMV seronegative, placing the donor among the 350 or so seronegative members of the cohort. A peripheral blood sample was collected from each donor, and TCR beta sequencing was performed on peripheral blood mononuclear cells. The Qiagen DNeasy Blood Extraction Kit was used to extract genomic DNA from the blood cell samples. Libraries were constructed by the immunoSEQ multiplex PCR assay. The multiplex PCR relied on a mix of 60 forward primers for TCR Vbeta segments and 13 reverse primers for TCR Jbeta segments. A multiplex PCR assay on genomic DNA amplified the CDR3 region of rearranged TCR beta genes. On the Illumina HiSeq System, the amplified TCR beta libraries were sequenced as 87-base-pair reads. Per the original workflow: A later analysis tallied tens of millions of unique TCR beta chains across the roughly 610 repertoires, and around 9.9 million of those chains were shared by two or more donors. To remove PCR and sequencing errors, raw reads were error-corrected and collapsed into unique sequences using a nearest-neighbor algorithm that merged closely related sequences. V, D and J gene segments were assigned by aligning CDR3 sequences to IMGT reference sequences. For a sequence to be retained, at least a six-nucleotide match to both a V gene segment and a J gene segment was required. Rearrangements were classified as productive when the CDR3 lacked stop codons and remained in frame with V and J, and all other rearrangements were classified as non-productive. CDR3 was defined by IMGT convention, running from the second conserved V-encoded cysteine to the conserved J-encoded phenylalanine. The earlier analysis of about 590 of the donors excluded sequences that lacked an unambiguous match to a single V gene segment. In an earlier analysis of a few hundred of the donors, V segments were called functional above 56.7% productive rearrangements and were called segregating when the between-donor standard deviation exceeded 5%. A statistical classification framework was built for diagnosing cytomegalovirus status from the catalog of TCR beta chain sequences. V and J gene assignment, in a later analysis, came from comparing TCR nucleotide sequences with IMGT/GENE-DB human TR gene sequences. Using the TCRdist pipeline, a later analysis assigned CDR3 sequences along with most-parsimonious VDJ recombination scenarios. In a later analysis, every TCR beta chain was defined by the combination of its CDR3 amino acid sequence and its V-gene family, and reads without a unique V-gene family were dropped. As a way to deal with suspected cross-contamination and a sequencing artifact, a later analysis dropped hundreds of nucleotide sequences that were highly shared and had low generation probability. In a later analysis, a clonal expansion index was calculated for each public chain from normalized within-repertoire ranks of inferred template counts. Generation probabilities in a later analysis came from a VDJ recombination model fitted to out-of-frame rearrangements, and those results were checked against IGoR. Hypergeometric tests were used in a later analysis to score TCR-TCR, TCR-HLA and TCR-CMV co-occurrence, with a repertoire-size bias correction applied to the TCR pairs. To estimate false discovery rates, a later analysis permuted the HLA or CMV assignments 20 times. In a later analysis, co-occurring TCRs were grouped using DBSCAN, and TCRdist sequence similarity was added for clustering within HLA-allele-positive subsets. Co-occurrence clustering excluded repertoires with fewer than 30,000 or more than 120,000 public chains, plus five with anomalous nucleotide sharing. Drawn from immuneACCESS, this table holds only the in-frame rearrangements with V and J called that TCRdb kept. Clones are partly lost; checked studies trace under half to an unresolved V gene and leave the rest unexplained. That table furnishes V, J and clone size, whereas the DNA furnished D and trimming. This sample gives approximately 100,000 clones in total; around 73% of them show up just once. Around 7.7% of the sample rests with the top ten.

As concerns this clone: Its recognized antigen is unknown. No base-level quality is on record; no much larger clone is a single base apart.

Trimming removed 1 base from V and 5 bases from J, leaving 8 bases between the germline ends. Taken from cysteine to phenylalanine, the CDR3 has 13 residues. Only the CDR3 region is kept as DNA, spanning 39 bases read in frame from base 1. From the germline V gene, CDR1 is SGHTA and CDR2 is FQGTGA. The receptor comes from a man between 35 and 55 years old in good health and CMV-seronegative. Sequencing input: PBMCs. The sequence links TRBV7-3 to TRBJ2-5; the D gene assignment is ambiguous. The CDR3 in this case is CASSLSETETQYF. The nucleotide sequence is given as TGTGCCAGCAGCTTAAGTGAAACTGAGACCCAGTACTTC.